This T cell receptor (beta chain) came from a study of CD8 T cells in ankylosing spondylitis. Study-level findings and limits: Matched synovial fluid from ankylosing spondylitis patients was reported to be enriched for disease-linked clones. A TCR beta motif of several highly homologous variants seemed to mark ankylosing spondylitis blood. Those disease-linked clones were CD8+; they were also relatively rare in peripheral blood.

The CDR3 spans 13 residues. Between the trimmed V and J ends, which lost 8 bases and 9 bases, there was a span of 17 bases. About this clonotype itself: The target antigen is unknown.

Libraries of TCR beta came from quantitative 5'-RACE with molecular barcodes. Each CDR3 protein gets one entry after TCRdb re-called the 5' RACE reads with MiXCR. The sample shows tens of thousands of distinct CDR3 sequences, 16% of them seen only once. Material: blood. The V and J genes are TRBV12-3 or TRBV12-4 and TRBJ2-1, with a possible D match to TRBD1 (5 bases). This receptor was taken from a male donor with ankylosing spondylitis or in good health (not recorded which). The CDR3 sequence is CASGRAVPGEQFF. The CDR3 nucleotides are TGTGCCAGCGGCAGGGCCGTTCCGGGTGAGCAGTTCTTC.